One and the same sample provided the 4 T cell receptor beta chains below, sequenced in a study of T cells after yellow fever vaccination. Via MiXCR, TCRdb re-called the 5' RACE reads, giving one row per CDR3 protein. Of a few hundred thousand distinct CDR3 sequences in the sample, 4% are singletons; the top ten hold roughly 26%. This sample comprised PBMCs, obtained 5 days after the yellow fever booster vaccination. The receptors come from a man aged 18 to 35 who received the YFV17D yellow fever vaccine.

This clonotype was counted only a few times. The chain carries TRBV6-5 and TRBJ1-2; D remains unclear. V was pared by 1 base and J by 4 bases, with 7 bases between. The CDR3 contains 13 residues. The V gene's germline CDR1 is MNHEY and CDR2 SVGAGI. As DNA, the CDR3 is TGTGCCAGCAGTTACTTCGGTGGCTATGGCTACACCTTC. Translating it yields CASSYFGGYGYTF.

This clonotype was recorded at least ten times. The chain couples TRBV5-1 to TRBJ1-1, with D possibly TRBD1 on 5 matching bases. V lost 5 bases to trimming and J lost 0 bases, with 17 bases between them. Per germline, CDR1 SGHRS and CDR2 YFSETQ. The CDR3 covers 16 residues. This CDR3 is CASSPDGGALNTEAFF. In nucleotides, the CDR3 is TGCGCCAGCAGTCCGGACGGCGGGGCCTTGAACACTGAAGCTTTCTTT.

This clonotype occurred a few times. The rearrangement joins TRBV6-6 to TRBJ1-6, with a weak D call TRBD1 (6 bases). Germline V lookup: CDR1 MNHNY, CDR2 SVGAGI (reference sequence). V lost 10 bases, J lost 5 bases, and 18 bases lay in between. The CDR3 contains 15 residues. The CDR3 sequence: CATRGSSGNNSPLHF. The CDR3 nucleotides are TGTGCCACGAGGGGGTCGTCGGGGAATAATTCACCCCTCCACTTT.

This clonotype was detected many times. J is TRBJ2-7 and V is TRBV27, with D maybe TRBD2 (6 bases). This CDR3 has 14 amino acids. The germline gives CDR1 MNHEY, CDR2 SMNVEV (reference sequence). V was shortened by 1 base and J by 5 bases, with 12 bases between the two germline ends. In nucleotides, the CDR3 is TGTGCCAGCAGTTTATATAATCCGGGGGACGAGCAGTACGTC. Amino acid sequence: CASSLYNPGDEQYV.